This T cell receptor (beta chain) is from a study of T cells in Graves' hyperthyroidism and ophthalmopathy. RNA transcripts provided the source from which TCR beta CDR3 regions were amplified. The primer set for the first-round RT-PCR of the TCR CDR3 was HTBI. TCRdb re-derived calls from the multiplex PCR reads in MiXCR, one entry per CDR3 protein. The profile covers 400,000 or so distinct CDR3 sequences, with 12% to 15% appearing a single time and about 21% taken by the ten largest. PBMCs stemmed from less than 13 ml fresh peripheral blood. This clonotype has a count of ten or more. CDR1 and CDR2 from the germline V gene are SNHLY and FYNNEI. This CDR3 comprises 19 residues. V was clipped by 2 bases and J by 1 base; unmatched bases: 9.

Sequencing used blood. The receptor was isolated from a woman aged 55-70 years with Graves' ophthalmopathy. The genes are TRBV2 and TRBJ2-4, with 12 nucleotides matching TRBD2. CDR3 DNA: TGTGCCAGCAGTGAAATAGGACTAGCGGGAAAGGGGGCCAAAAACATTCAGTACTTC. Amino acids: CASSEIGLAGKGAKNIQYF.